These 21 T cell receptor beta chains were sequenced from one sample in a study of human T cells and chemical hapten exposure. Sample time point: patch test 1, 2 weeks after DPC sensitization. Described treatment: therapeutic diphenylcyclopropenone sensitization with weekly scalp DPC. Using its own MiXCR run on the RACE reads, TCRdb lists one record per CDR3 protein. The repertoire holds around 69,000 distinct CDR3 sequences, with approximately 9.4% as singletons. This sample comprised whole blood, obtained in connection with sensitization to the hapten diphenylcyclopropenone (DPC). The origin of the receptors is a woman in her thirties or forties with alopecia areata. Some clones in this sample may be carry-over from other donors' samples.

This clonotype was recorded many times. The gene calls are TRBV7-2 and TRBJ2-7; D not resolved. The germline V gene encodes CDR1 SGHTA and CDR2 FQGNSA. V was clipped by 0 bases and J by 4 bases, with 7 bases between them. The CDR3 loop spans 13 amino acids. CDR3 sequence: CASSLASPYEQYF. In nucleotides, the CDR3 is TGTGCCAGCAGCTTAGCCTCACCGTACGAGCAGTACTTC.

The chain uses TRBV27 and TRBJ1-5; perhaps TRBD1 as D (5 bases). V was trimmed by 5 bases and J by 5 bases, leaving 10 bases between them. Germline-derived CDR1 and CDR2 are MNHEY and SMNVEV (reference sequence). The CDR3 contains 13 residues. CDR3 sequence: CASSRDLDQPQHF. CDR3 nucleotide sequence: TGTGCCAGCAGTCGGGACCTTGATCAGCCCCAGCATTTT.

V gene TRBV28 combines with J gene TRBJ2-2; D may be TRBD1 (5 bases). V was cut by 4 bases and J by 3 bases, with 12 bases left in between. Germline V gene data show CDR1 as MDHEN and CDR2 as SYDVKM. The length of the CDR3 is 15 residues. In DNA form, the CDR3 reads TGTGCCAGCAGTTCCAGGGCCACGGACACCGGGGAGCTGTTTTTT. It specifies CASSSRATDTGELFF.

The V call is TRBV12-3 or TRBV12-4, the J call TRBJ1-2; maybe TRBD1 (6 bases). Trimming stripped 4 bases from V and 2 bases from J, with 11 bases between. CDR3 length equals 14 residues. The CDR3 DNA sequence: TGTGCCAGCAGTTATTCCACAGGGAACTATGGCTACACCTTC. This gives the protein CASSYSTGNYGYTF.

The chain recombines TRBV29-1 with TRBJ1-1; D call uncertain. Trimming removed 4 bases from V and 0 bases from J, with 6 bases in between. Germline V gene lookup returns CDR1 SQVTM and CDR2 ANQGSEA. The CDR3 has 12 amino acids. CDR3 sequence: CSVGRLNTEAFF. CDR3 bases: TGCAGCGTTGGCCGGTTGAACACTGAAGCTTTCTTT.

This clonotype was counted many times. The CDR3 coding sequence is TGTGCCAGCGGAAAAACAGGGGACGCCTACAATGAGCAGTTCTTC. Protein: CASGKTGDAYNEQFF. This chain joins TRBV6-2 or TRBV6-3 and TRBJ2-1; TRBD1 matches at 7 bases. CDR1 is MNHEY, CDR2 SVGEGT, per germline. The V gene end was trimmed by 8 bases and the J gene end by 2 bases; junction bases not matched to a gene: 9. The CDR3 totals 15 residues.

V is TRBV18 and J is TRBJ1-1; the match to TRBD1 covers 7 bases. The V and J ends lost 5 bases and 0 bases, in that order; junction bases with no gene match: 6. This CDR3 has 15 amino acids. Per germline, CDR1 KGHSH and CDR2 LQKENI. This CDR3 reads CASSGPGQMNTEAFF. The CDR3 DNA sequence: TGTGCCAGCTCAGGTCCGGGACAGATGAACACTGAAGCTTTCTTT. Variable domain in full (rest from reference TRBV18 and TRBJ1-1): NAGVMQNPRHLVRRRGQEARLRCSPMKGHSHVYWYRQLPEEGLKFMVYLQKENIIDESGMPKERFSAEFPKEGPSILRIQQVVRGDSAAYFCASSGPGQMNTEAFFGQGTRLTVV.

The V gene is TRBV18, the J gene TRBJ2-6, with D possibly TRBD1 on 5 matching bases. The CDR3 length is 16 residues. Trimming took 3 bases from V and 3 from J, leaving 12 bases between them. Germline-derived CDR1 and CDR2 are KGHSH and LQKENI. This chain's CDR3 is CASSPYRLGGANVLTF. The CDR3 DNA follows: TGTGCCAGCTCACCCTACAGGCTCGGTGGGGCCAACGTCCTGACTTTC.

This clonotype was counted at least ten times. This chain joins TRBV9 and TRBJ1-1; tentatively, D is TRBD1 (5 bases). There are 16 residues in the CDR3. V was cut by 1 base and J by 4 bases, with 17 bases left in between. Germline V gene lookup returns CDR1 SGDLS and CDR2 YYNGEE. CDR3 sequence reads: CASSVTPLGVSTEAFF. In DNA, the CDR3 is TGTGCCAGCAGCGTAACCCCGCTAGGGGTAAGCACTGAAGCTTTCTTT. The variable domain in full, with the rest retrieved from reference TRBV9 and TRBJ1-1, is DSGVTQTPKHLITATGQRVTLRCSPRSGDLSVYWYQQSLDQGLQFLIQYYNGEERAKGNILERFSAQQFPDLHSELNLSSLELGDSALYFCASSVTPLGVSTEAFFGQGTRLTVV.

V and J are TRBV27 and TRBJ2-1, with TRBD2 matching 9 bases. CDR1 is MNHEY, CDR2 SMNVEV, per germline (reference sequence). This CDR3 has 14 residues. V shed 6 bases, J shed 2 bases, and the junction held 2 bases outside the gene matches. The CDR3, as DNA: TGTGCCAGCAGCATAGCGGGGGCCTACAATGAGCAGTTCTTC. It is translated as CASSIAGAYNEQFF.

This clonotype occurred many times. This chain uses TRBV5-4 with TRBJ2-5; 12 positions agree with TRBD2. J lost 5 bases, V lost 0 bases, and 5 bases had no gene match. The CDR3 is made up of 16 amino acids. The germline V gene encodes CDR1 SGHNT and CDR2 YYREEE (reference sequence). CDR3 in amino acids: CASSLDLAGGQETQYF. The CDR3 DNA follows: TGTGCCAGCAGCTTGGACCTAGCGGGGGGGCAGGAGACCCAGTACTTC.

The V gene is TRBV11-1, the J gene TRBJ1-3, with D perhaps matching TRBD1 (5 bases). The V gene lost 11 bases and the J gene lost 4 bases, with 15 bases spanning the gap. The CDR3 consists of 13 residues. Germline CDR1 reads SGHAT; CDR2 reads FQDESV (reference sequence). The CDR3 DNA sequence: TGTGCCGGAGAGTCCGGGGGAGGAAACACCATATATTTT. Its protein product is CAGESGGGNTIYF. Combining the CDR3 with reference TRBV11-1 and TRBJ1-3 gives the whole variable domain EAEVAQSPRYKITEKSQAVAFWCDPISGHATLYWYRQILGQGPELLVQFQDESVVDDSQLPKDRFSAERLKGVDSTLKIQPAELGDSAMYLCAGESGGGNTIYFGEGSWLTVV.

Ten or more counts support this clonotype. The chain has TRBV7-2 and TRBJ1-2, with 8 positions matching TRBD1. From germline, CDR1 is SGHTA and CDR2 FQGNSA. The CDR3 extends over 14 amino acids. V was clipped by 6 bases and J by 5 bases; unmatched bases: 8. The CDR3 sequence: CASSGRDRLYGYTF. Here the CDR3 DNA reads TGTGCCAGCAGTGGACGGGACAGGCTGTATGGCTACACCTTC.

This clonotype was seen only a few times. The genes are TRBV7-2 and TRBJ2-7, with D perhaps given as TRBD1 or TRBD2 (7 bases each). Trimming cost V 0 bases and J 4 bases, with 22 bases left between them. This CDR3 contains 18 residues. Germline values: CDR1 SGHTA, CDR2 FQGNSA. The CDR3 here is CASSLAGGGASPLYEQYF. The CDR3 DNA sequence: TGTGCCAGCAGCTTAGCGGGAGGGGGCGCGTCTCCCCTTTACGAGCAGTACTTC.

This clonotype showed up just a few times. V usage is TRBV7-9 and J usage is TRBJ2-7; D gene ambiguous. The germline CDR1 and CDR2 sequences are SEHNR and FQNEAQ (reference sequence). This CDR3 has 15 residues. Trimming took 5 bases from V and 5 from J, leaving 19 bases between them. CDR3 sequence reads: CASSPLVGPGDEQYF. The CDR3 DNA reads as TGTGCCAGCAGCCCGTTAGTGGGCCCGGGCGACGAGCAGTACTTC.

This clonotype was counted ten times or more. The rearrangement uses TRBV4-3 and TRBJ2-3; D possibly corresponds to TRBD1 (5 bases). The CDR3 loop spans 16 amino acids. The germline V gene has CDR1 LGHNA and CDR2 YSLEER. Trimming stripped 1 base from V and 0 bases from J, with 11 bases between. This chain's CDR3 is CASSQGTGVSTDTQYF. The CDR3 nucleotides are TGCGCCAGCAGCCAAGGAACAGGAGTGAGCACAGATACGCAGTATTTT.

As regards this clonotype: A clone one base away is much larger, so this may be a read error. As the CDR3 is not closed by the conserved phenylalanine or tryptophan, this likely results from a read error. This chain connects TRBV20-1 to TRBJ2-5; 10 nucleotides line up with TRBD2. The CDR3 is 15 amino acids. V was clipped by 6 bases and J by 1 base; unmatched bases: 8. Germline CDR1 is DFQATT and CDR2 is SNEGSKA (reference sequence). CDR3 residues: CSAHLAGDTQETQYL. The CDR3 nucleotides read TGCAGTGCGCATCTAGCGGGGGATACCCAAGAGACCCAGTACCTC.

There are many counts of this clonotype. The chain uses TRBV3-1 and TRBJ2-7; 11 nucleotides agree with TRBD2. The CDR3 length is 14 residues. From germline, CDR1 is LGHDT and CDR2 YNNKEL (reference sequence). The V segment lost 4 bases and the J segment 6 bases; nucleotides outside the gene matches: 5. The CDR3 DNA is TGTGCCAGCAGCCTTAGCGGGGGGGCTGCCGAGCAGTACTTC. Protein: CASSLSGGAAEQYF.

This clonotype has more than one count but fewer than ten. This chain links TRBV7-2 with TRBJ2-7, with D perhaps given as TRBD1 or TRBD2 (5 bases each). Trimming stripped 4 bases from V and 6 bases from J, with 13 bases between. CDR1 and CDR2 from the germline V gene are SGHTA and FQGNSA. This CDR3 has 13 amino acids. CDR3 DNA: TGTGCCAGCAGCTCCCTCCGAGGGGCCGAGCAGTACTTC. Translation: CASSSLRGAEQYF.

The chain recombines TRBV9 with TRBJ2-7, with unresolved D. The CDR3 runs 13 residues. With 1 base removed from V and 0 bases from J, the gap between germline ends came to 5 bases. Germline CDR1 reads SGDLS; CDR2 reads YYNGEE. The CDR3, as DNA: TGTGCCAGCAGCGTAAGCAGCTCCTACGAGCAGTACTTC. This gives the protein CASSVSSSYEQYF.

The chain is built from TRBV29-1 and TRBJ2-7; the match to TRBD1 covers 7 bases. The germline V gene encodes CDR1 SQVTM and CDR2 ANQGSEA. The CDR3 consists of 12 residues. Trimming took 1 base from V and 12 from J; bases not matched to a gene: 9. The CDR3 reads CSVEGSDRALYF. For the CDR3, the DNA is TGCAGCGTTGAAGGAAGCGACAGGGCCCTGTACTTC.